This TCR beta chain was captured in a study of patients and donors after allogeneic stem cell transplantation. TCRdb redid the calling of the RT-PCR reads with MiXCR, one entry per CDR3 protein. Among some 960,000 distinct CDR3 sequences listed, 18% were seen once. At least ten counts were recorded for this clonotype. Material: blood, either unsorted or a sorted T cell fraction (not recorded which). This clonotype was obtained from a human donor who was either an allogeneic HSCT recipient or a stem cell or donor lymphocyte infusion donor (not recorded which). It is not recorded whose cells these are; they may come from a transplant donor.

The CDR3 loop reads CASSPGTAHNQPQHF. DNA for the CDR3: TGTGCCAGCAGCCCCGGAACAGCTCACAATCAGCCCCAGCATTTT. The chain links TRBV12-3 or TRBV12-4 to TRBJ1-5; no definite D call. This CDR3 region has 15 residues. V lost 6 bases and J 3 bases, leaving 15 bases between the germline ends.